The clone carrying this TCR beta chain has a handful of counts. The entry originates in a study of blood T cell repertoires in COVID-19. CDR3 length: 15 amino acids. Germline assignment: CDR1 ENHRY and CDR2 SYGVKD. V was clipped by 3 bases and J by 7 bases; unmatched bases: 5. The assay was immunoSEQ multiplex PCR, and TCRdb's table has in-frame clones only and misses some. In the table there are roughly 200,000 clones, 75% to 90% of which are singletons. This clonotype was obtained from a man in his forties with acute or convalescent COVID-19. Source material: peripheral blood. V usage is TRBV10-3 and J usage is TRBJ1-4; 10 bases align to TRBD1. CDR3 DNA: TGTGCCATCAGTGACCAGACAGGGGGCATTGAAAAACTGTTTTTT. Amino acid sequence: CAISDQTGGIEKLFF.